A single sample is the source of the 2 T cell receptor beta chains below, sequenced in a study of T cells after posttransplantation cyclophosphamide. The assay was immunoSEQ multiplex PCR, and TCRdb's table has in-frame clones only and misses some. This sample carries under 45,000 clones, none of them present only once. Material: PBMCs. These receptors were collected from a man aged 25 to 45 in good health and a related stem cell transplant donor.

The table lists this clone with many counts. The chain links TRBV6-6 to TRBJ1-6; TRBD1 might be the D (5 bases). Germline V lookup: CDR1 MNHNY, CDR2 SVGAGI (reference sequence). There are 13 residues in the CDR3. V was cut by 10 bases and J by 7 bases, with 14 bases left in between. The CDR3 DNA is TGTGCCATGAAGGGGCAGGGAAATTCACCCCTCCACTTT. It specifies CAMKGQGNSPLHF.

This clone was recorded many times. The chain links TRBV7-9 to TRBJ1-5, with 11 bases matching TRBD1. V lost 5 bases and J lost 7; bases outside the gene matches: 13. The CDR3 consists of 17 residues. Germline V lookup: CDR1 SEHNR, CDR2 FQNEAQ (reference sequence). For the CDR3, the DNA is TGTGCCAGCAGCCCCGGGACAGGGGGACCCTTCATCCAGCCCCAGCATTTT. This translates into CASSPGTGGPFIQPQHF.